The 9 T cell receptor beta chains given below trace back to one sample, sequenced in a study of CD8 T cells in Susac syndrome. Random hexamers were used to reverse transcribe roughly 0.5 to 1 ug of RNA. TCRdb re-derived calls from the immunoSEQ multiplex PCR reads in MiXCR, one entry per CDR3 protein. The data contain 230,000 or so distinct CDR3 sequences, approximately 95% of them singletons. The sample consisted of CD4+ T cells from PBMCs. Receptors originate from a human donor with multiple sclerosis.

The CDR3 loop reads CASRAGPGTLHF. The CDR3 DNA follows: TGTGCCAGCAGGGCGGGCCCTGGGACCCTCCACTTT. The gene calls are TRBV12-3 or TRBV12-4 and TRBJ1-6; D unclear. The CDR3 runs 12 residues. V lost 6 bases and J 14 bases, leaving 14 bases between the germline ends.

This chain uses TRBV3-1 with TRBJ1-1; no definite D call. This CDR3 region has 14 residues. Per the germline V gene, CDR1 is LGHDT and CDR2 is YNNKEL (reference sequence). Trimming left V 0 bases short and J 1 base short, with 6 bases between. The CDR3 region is CASSQELRNTEAFF. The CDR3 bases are TGTGCCAGCAGCCAAGAGCTGAGGAACACTGAAGCTTTCTTT. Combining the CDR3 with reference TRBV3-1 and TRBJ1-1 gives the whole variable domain DTAVSQTPKYLVTQMGNDKSIKCEQNLGHDTMYWYKQDSKKFLKIMFSYNNKELIINETVPNRFSPKSPDKAHLNLHINSLELGDSAVYFCASSQELRNTEAFFGQGTRLTVV.

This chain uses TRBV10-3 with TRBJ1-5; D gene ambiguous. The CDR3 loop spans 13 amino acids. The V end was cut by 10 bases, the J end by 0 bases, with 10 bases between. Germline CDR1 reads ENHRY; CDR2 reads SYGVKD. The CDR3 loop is CATRTDSNQPQHF. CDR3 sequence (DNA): TGTGCCACTCGGACGGATAGCAATCAGCCCCAGCATTTT.

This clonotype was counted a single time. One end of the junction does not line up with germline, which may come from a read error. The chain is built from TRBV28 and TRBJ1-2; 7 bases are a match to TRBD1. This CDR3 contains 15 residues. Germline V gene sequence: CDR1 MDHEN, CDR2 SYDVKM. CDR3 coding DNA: TGTGCCAGCAGTTTACAGGGGGGGCCTAATTATGGCTACACCTTC. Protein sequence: CASSLQGGPNYGYTF.

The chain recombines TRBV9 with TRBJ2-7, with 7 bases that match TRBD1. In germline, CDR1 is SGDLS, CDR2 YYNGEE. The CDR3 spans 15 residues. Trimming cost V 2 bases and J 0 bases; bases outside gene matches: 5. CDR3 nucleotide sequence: TGTGCCAGCAGCGTGAAGGGGGCTCCCTCCTACGAGCAGTACTTC. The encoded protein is CASSVKGAPSYEQYF.

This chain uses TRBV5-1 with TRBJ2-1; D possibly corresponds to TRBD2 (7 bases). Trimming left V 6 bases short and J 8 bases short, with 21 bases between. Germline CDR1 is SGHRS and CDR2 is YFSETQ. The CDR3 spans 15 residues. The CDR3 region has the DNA TGCGCCAGCACCCGACGGGGGGCAGACGGCGATGAGCAGTTCTTC. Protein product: CASTRRGADGDEQFF.

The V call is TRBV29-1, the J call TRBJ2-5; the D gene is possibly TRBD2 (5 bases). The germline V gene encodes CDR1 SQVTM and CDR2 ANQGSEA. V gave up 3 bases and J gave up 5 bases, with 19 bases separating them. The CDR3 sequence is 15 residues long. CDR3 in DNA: TGCAGCGTTGATCCGGGAAACTCCATGGGGGAGACCCAGTACTTC. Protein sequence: CSVDPGNSMGETQYF.

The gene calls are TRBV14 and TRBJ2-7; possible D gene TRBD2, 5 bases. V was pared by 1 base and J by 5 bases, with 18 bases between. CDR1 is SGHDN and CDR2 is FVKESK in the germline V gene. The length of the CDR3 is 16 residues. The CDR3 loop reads CASSQGLTGKIDEQYF. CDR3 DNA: TGTGCCAGCAGCCAAGGGCTTACGGGGAAAATCGACGAGCAGTACTTC. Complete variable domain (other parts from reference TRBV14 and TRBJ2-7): EAGVTQFPSHSVIEKGQTVTLRCDPISGHDNLYWYRRVMGKEIKFLLHFVKESKQDESGMPNNRFLAERTGGTYSTLKVQPAELEDSGVYFCASSQGLTGKIDEQYFGPGTRLTVT.

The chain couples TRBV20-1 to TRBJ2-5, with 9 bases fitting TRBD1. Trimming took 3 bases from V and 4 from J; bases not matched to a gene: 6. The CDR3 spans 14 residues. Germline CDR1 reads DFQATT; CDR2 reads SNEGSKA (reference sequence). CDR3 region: CSASGTGFPETQYF. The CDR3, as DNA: TGCAGTGCTAGTGGGACAGGGTTCCCAGAGACCCAGTACTTC.